This T cell receptor (beta chain) comes out of a study of blood T cell repertoires in COVID-19. Trimming pared 6 bases from V and 11 bases from J, leaving 19 bases between. Per the germline V gene, CDR1 is MNHEY and CDR2 is SVGEGT. CDR3 length: 13 residues. The assay was immunoSEQ multiplex PCR, and TCRdb's table has in-frame clones only and misses some. The sample includes some 66,000 clones, about 91% of them seen just once. The rearrangement links TRBV6-2 or TRBV6-3 to TRBJ1-1; D is possibly TRBD1 (5 bases). The TCR was taken from a human donor in a cohort sampled during active COVID-19. Sequenced material: peripheral blood. CDR3 bases: TGTGCCAGCAGCTCCATATGGGCAGGGTTGGCTTTCTTT. Translating gives CASSSIWAGLAFF.